One and the same sample provided the 12 T cell receptor beta chains below, sequenced in a study of shared clonotypes between healthy human individuals. The repertoire was sequenced with immunoSEQ multiplex PCR; TCRdb's copy has only in-frame clones and lacks some. The sample has 1 million to 1.3 million clones; approximately 78% are singletons. Sequenced input: memory CD4+ T cells from PBMCs. Subset noted: CD45RA-negative fraction. These TCRs come from a young man in good health. Some clones in this sample may be carry-over from other donors' samples.

This chain links TRBV19 with TRBJ1-1; D call uncertain. Deletions cut 3 bases from V and 0 bases from J, with 14 bases between. Per the germline V gene, CDR1 is LNHDA and CDR2 is SQIVND (reference sequence). The length of the CDR3 is 16 residues. The CDR3 coding sequence is TGTGCCAGTAGTATTGGTTTCGGCCAGGTGAACACTGAAGCTTTCTTT. Protein: CASSIGFGQVNTEAFF.

The chain has TRBV11-2 and TRBJ1-1; D uncertain. This CDR3 has 15 amino acids. CDR1 and CDR2 (germline): SGHAT, FQNNGV. Trimming stripped 5 bases from V and 1 base from J, with 14 bases between. The DNA of the CDR3 is TGTGCCAGCAGCATTATCCGGGGAGGGAACACTGAAGCTTTCTTT. Protein sequence: CASSIIRGGNTEAFF.

The chain uses TRBV20-1 and TRBJ1-1; no definite D call. The CDR3 is 10 residues long. Germline V gene sequence: CDR1 DFQATT, CDR2 SNEGSKA (reference sequence). Trimming left V 5 bases short and J 5 bases short, with 6 bases between. CDR3 nucleotides: TGCAGTGCTGTAAAAACTGAAGCTTTCTTT. Protein: CSAVKTEAFF.

The CDR3 DNA reads as TGTGCCAGCTTTGGGACAGGGGGAACTGAAGCTTTCTTT. It encodes CASFGTGGTEAFF. This chain joins TRBV6-6 and TRBJ1-1, with 11 bases that match TRBD1. The V segment lost 8 bases and the J segment 5 bases; nucleotides outside the gene matches: 4. CDR3 size: 13 residues. Germline CDR1 reads MNHNY; CDR2 reads SVGAGI (reference sequence).

The V gene is TRBV30, the J gene TRBJ2-7, with 7 positions matching TRBD2. The V segment lost 2 bases and the J segment 2 bases; nucleotides outside the gene matches: 3. The CDR3 totals 13 residues. In germline, CDR1 is GTSNPN, CDR2 SVGIG (reference sequence). The CDR3 nucleotides are TGTGCCTGGAGTAGCGGGGAAACCTACGAGCAGTACTTC. Translating gives CAWSSGETYEQYF.

This chain links TRBV27 with TRBJ2-1, with a weak D call TRBD1 (6 bases). The CDR3 is 14 residues long. CDR1 MNHEY and CDR2 SMNVEV come from the germline V gene (reference sequence). Trimming took 6 bases from V and 3 from J, leaving 12 bases between them. The CDR3 sequence is CASSRDIGYNEQFF. The CDR3 DNA follows: TGTGCCAGCAGCCGGGACATTGGCTACAATGAGCAGTTCTTC.

V and J are TRBV15 and TRBJ2-7, with 14 bases fitting TRBD2. The CDR3 extends over 16 amino acids. Germline assignment: CDR1 LNHNV and CDR2 YYDKDF (reference sequence). V shed 8 bases, J shed 5 bases, and the junction held 11 bases outside the gene matches. The CDR3 coding sequence is TGTGCCACCGGGACTAGCGGGAGAGGCCGACGGGACGAGCAGTACTTC. This translates into CATGTSGRGRRDEQYF.

This clone was seen only a few times. The DNA of the CDR3 is TGTGCCAGCAGTTTAAGGGCGGCCGCGAAGGACGAGCAGTACTTC. It encodes CASSLRAAAKDEQYF. This chain joins TRBV28 and TRBJ2-7; no definite D call. The germline V and J ends were trimmed by 2 bases and 5 bases, with 16 bases remaining between them. This CDR3 spans 15 amino acids. Germline CDR1 and CDR2: MDHEN and SYDVKM.

This clone was seen a single time. The rearrangement uses TRBV7-2 and TRBJ2-7; tentatively, D is TRBD1 (5 bases). The ends were cut back, 2 bases at V and 6 bases at J, with 14 bases in the middle. Per the germline V gene, CDR1 is SGHTA and CDR2 is FQGNSA. The CDR3 runs to 14 residues. The CDR3 region is CASSLSSIRGEQYF. Here the CDR3 DNA reads TGTGCCAGCAGCTTAAGCTCGATAAGGGGCGAGCAGTACTTC.

The rearrangement joins TRBV7-3 to TRBJ2-7; D may be TRBD1 (6 bases). Per germline, CDR1 SGHTA and CDR2 FQGTGA. The CDR3 is 14 amino acids. V lost 0 bases to trimming and J lost 7 bases, with 13 bases between them. The CDR3 protein is CASSLTGKGQEQYF. CDR3 in DNA: TGTGCCAGCAGCTTAACGGGGAAGGGACAAGAGCAGTACTTC.

The CDR3 DNA is TGCAGCGTCCACTCAGGACTAGGTATCAATGAGCAGTTCTTC. Amino acid sequence: CSVHSGLGINEQFF. J is TRBJ2-1 and V is TRBV29-1, with 7 bases aligning to TRBD2. CDR3 size: 14 residues. The J segment lost 6 bases and the V segment lost 6 bases, leaving 11 bases of the junction unmatched. Per the germline V gene, CDR1 is SQVTM and CDR2 is ANQGSEA.

V gene TRBV6-5 combines with J gene TRBJ1-3; tentative D call: TRBD1 (6 bases). The ends were cut back, 2 bases at V and 1 base at J, with 12 bases in the middle. This CDR3 spans 16 amino acids. CDR1 and CDR2 from the germline V gene are MNHEY and SVGAGI. CDR3 DNA: TGTGCCAGCAGTTACCCCCAGGGGAAATCTGGAAACACCATATATTTT. It specifies CASSYPQGKSGNTIYF.